Listed below are T cell receptor beta chains from one sample, sequenced in a study of T cell responses to AZD1222 COVID-19 vaccine. Profiled with immunoSEQ multiplex PCR; TCRdb holds only in-frame clones, not every one. Among around 80,000 clones, under 95% were seen once, and the ten largest hold 4% to 5.5%. The material was peripheral blood, obtained 28 days after the second AZD1222 dose. All receptors derive from an adult who received the AZD1222 COVID-19 vaccine. The CDR3 runs from the conserved cysteine through the conserved F or W. A D gene is named only where the DNA matches it firmly. Clone size, where shown, is once, few, many, or a class for clones that have expanded.

cdr3_aa cdr3_nt v_call clone_size d_call j_call
CAWSSGTGVGYTF TGTGCCTGGAGTTCCGGGACAGGGGTCGGCTACACCTTC TRBV30 - TRBD1 TRBJ1-2
CASSIDRGSGPYEQYF TGTGCCAGTAGTATAGATCGGGGTAGCGGGCCGTACGAGCAGTACTTC TRBV19 - TRBD2 TRBJ2-7
CASSYSSAYNEQFF TGTGCCAGCAGTTACTCGTCAGCCTACAATGAGCAGTTCTTC TRBV6-5 - - TRBJ2-1
CAWSGPGQGNTGELFF TGTGCCTGGAGTGGTCCGGGACAGGGGAACACCGGGGAGCTGTTTTTT TRBV30 - TRBD1 TRBJ2-2
CASSQEGLLNAEAFF TGTGCCAGCAGCCAAGAGGGGCTTCTGAACGCTGAAGCTTTCTTT TRBV4-2 - - TRBJ1-1
CAISVSESGEQYF TGTGCCATCAGTGTAAGTGAGAGCGGCGAGCAGTACTTC TRBV10-3 - - TRBJ2-7
CASSLGVQATSRSAFF TGTGCCAGCAGCTTAGGGGTACAGGCCACCTCGAGGTCAGCTTTCTTT TRBV7-9 once - TRBJ1-1
CASSLRPSGETQYF TGTGCCAGCAGCTTACGCCCGTCGGGGGAGACCCAGTACTTC TRBV11-2 - - TRBJ2-5
CASTPPTGQNFTDTQYF TGCGCCAGCACCCCCCCCACGGGGCAGAATTTCACAGATACGCAGTATTTT TRBV23-1 - - TRBJ2-3
CAISDRGRGGETQYF TGTGCCATCAGTGACCGGGGAAGGGGCGGCGAGACCCAGTACTTC TRBV10-3 - - TRBJ2-5
CASSPGPSGYTGELFF TGTGCCAGCAGCCCGGGACCCTCCGGGTACACCGGGGAGCTGTTTTTT TRBV11-3 - - TRBJ2-2
CSVEDNSNQPQHF TGCAGCGTTGAAGATAATAGCAATCAGCCCCAGCATTTT TRBV29-1 - - TRBJ1-5
CATSDWGGSYEQYF TGTGCCACCAGCGACTGGGGGGGCTCCTACGAGCAGTACTTC TRBV15 - TRBD2 TRBJ2-7
CASSLEVLSNQPQHF TGTGCCAGCAGCTTGGAAGTACTTAGCAATCAGCCCCAGCATTTT TRBV5-5 once - TRBJ1-5
CASSYRGPNYGYTF TGTGCCAGCAGTTATCGGGGCCCGAACTATGGCTACACCTTC TRBV6-5 once - TRBJ1-2
CASSKQVGDTEAFF TGCGCCAGCAGCAAACAGGTTGGGGACACTGAAGCTTTCTTT TRBV5-1 - - TRBJ1-1
CASSQGRVHRNQPQHF TGCGCCAGCAGCCAAGGGAGGGTTCATCGGAATCAGCCCCAGCATTTT TRBV4-1 few - TRBJ1-5
CASSPGRGSSYNEQFF TGTGCCAGCAGTCCTGGGCGGGGCAGCTCCTACAATGAGCAGTTCTTC TRBV7-2 - - TRBJ2-1
CASSPPGPYNEQFF TGTGCCAGCAGTCCTCCGGGACCATACAATGAGCAGTTCTTC TRBV6-5 once - TRBJ2-1
CASSPDREYYGYTF TGCGCCAGCAGCCCGGACAGGGAGTACTATGGCTACACCTTC TRBV5-1 - TRBD1 TRBJ1-2